Each of the 19 T cell receptor beta chains below was sequenced from the same sample in a study of blood T cell repertoires in COVID-19. Method: immunoSEQ multiplex PCR; TCRdb's copy keeps in-frame clones and lacks some. The sample lists 250,000 to 300,000 clones, 85% to 90% occurring once. Specimen: peripheral blood. These receptor sequences come from a woman aged 55-70 years with COVID-19, enrolled during active disease.

Turning to this clone: The junction and the germline gene differ at one end; a read error may be behind it. The chain carries TRBV7-2 and TRBJ1-2; D possibly corresponds to TRBD1 (5 bases). Germline CDR1 and CDR2: SGHTA and FQGNSA. The CDR3 is 13 amino acids. In DNA, the CDR3 is TGTGCCAGCAGCTTACGCAGGGACTATGGCCACACCTTC. This encodes CASSLRRDYGHTF.

This chain connects TRBV10-3 to TRBJ1-6, with a weak D call TRBD1 (6 bases). Between the trimmed V and J ends, which lost 0 bases and 14 bases, there was a span of 14 bases. Germline assignment: CDR1 ENHRY and CDR2 SYGVKD. The CDR3 sequence is 14 residues long. The CDR3 DNA is TGTGCCATCAGTGAGTCACGGGACACCGACGCCCTCCACTTT. Translating gives CAISESRDTDALHF.

The chain joins TRBV3-1 (or the pseudogene TRBV3-2) to TRBJ2-3; weak D call: TRBD2 (7 bases). Trimming took off 1 base at V and 1 base at J, with 21 bases between the two ends. Germline CDR1 is LGHDT and CDR2 is YNNKEL (reference sequence). The CDR3 is 19 residues long. DNA for the CDR3: TGTGCCAGCAGCCAAGTCGTCGGGGGGCCAACCTCCGGCACAGATACGCAGTATTTT. Its translation: CASSQVVGGPTSGTDTQYF.

This clone was detected only once. The genes are TRBV7-9 and TRBJ1-4, with unresolved D. Germline V lookup: CDR1 SEHNR, CDR2 FQNEAQ (reference sequence). Trimming stripped 0 bases from V and 7 bases from J, with 21 bases between. The CDR3 length is 18 residues. CDR3 amino acids: CASSLALDLYTRGEKLFF. Written as DNA, the CDR3 is TGTGCCAGCAGCTTAGCCTTGGACTTGTACACAAGAGGTGAAAAACTGTTTTTT.

The sample holds a few counts of this clone. The chain links TRBV3-1 (or the pseudogene TRBV3-2) to TRBJ1-4, with D tentatively TRBD1 (5 bases). Trimming removed 6 bases from V and 2 bases from J, with 13 bases in between. The length of the CDR3 is 15 residues. Germline loops: CDR1 LGHDT, CDR2 YNNKEL (reference sequence). CDR3 loop: CASSRGAGTNEKLFF. CDR3 DNA sequence: TGTGCCAGCAGTCGAGGGGCGGGGACTAATGAAAAACTGTTTTTT.

The J gene is TRBJ1-2, the V gene TRBV2; maybe TRBD1 (5 bases). Germline V gives CDR1 SNHLY, CDR2 FYNNEI. The CDR3 loop spans 14 amino acids. The germline V and J ends were trimmed by 6 bases and 2 bases, with 13 bases remaining between them. The CDR3 DNA is TGTGCCAGCAGCGCAGGCCGGACAAACTATGGCTACACCTTC. It codes for CASSAGRTNYGYTF.

This clone was detected only a few times. This sequence joins TRBV6-2 or TRBV6-3 and TRBJ1-6; a weak D match, TRBD1 (6 bases). Germline V gene sequence: CDR1 MNHEY, CDR2 SVGEGT. The CDR3 length is 15 residues. Trimming removed 1 base from V and 9 bases from J, with 13 bases in between. CDR3 amino acids: CASSYYGGQTSPLHF. DNA of the CDR3: TGTGCCAGCAGTTACTACGGGGGGCAGACTTCACCCCTCCACTTT.

The chain is built from TRBV5-1 and TRBJ1-5; no clear D gene. The CDR3 has 15 residues. V was trimmed by 4 bases and J by 2 bases, leaving 13 bases between them. The germline gives CDR1 SGHRS, CDR2 YFSETQ. Written as DNA, the CDR3 is TGCGCCAGCAGCCAGGACGGGGTGGGCAATCAGCCCCAGCATTTT. This translates into CASSQDGVGNQPQHF. Supplemented by reference TRBV5-1 and TRBJ1-5, the full variable domain reads KAGVTQTPRYLIKTRGQQVTLSCSPISGHRSVSWYQQTPGQGLQFLFEYFSETQRNKGNFPGRFSGRQFSNSRSEMNVSTLELGDSALYLCASSQDGVGNQPQHFGDGTRLSIL.

This rearrangement joins TRBV4-2 to TRBJ2-7; 8 bases are a match to TRBD2. Germline values: CDR1 LGHNA, CDR2 YNFKEQ. The CDR3 has 16 amino acids. V dropped 0 bases and J dropped 2; count of bases not matched to a gene: 6. CDR3 region: CASSQDLYSGAYEQYF. DNA of the CDR3: TGTGCCAGCAGCCAAGATCTTTATAGCGGGGCCTACGAGCAGTACTTC.

The chain combines TRBV3-1 (or the pseudogene TRBV3-2) with TRBJ2-2; the D is unclear. This CDR3 is built from 13 residues. Germline values: CDR1 LGHDT, CDR2 YNNKEL (reference sequence). V was cut by 2 bases and J by 4 bases, with 5 bases left in between. CDR3 residues: CASSQLSTGELFF. CDR3 bases: TGTGCCAGCAGCCAACTAAGCACCGGGGAGCTGTTTTTT.

There are a few counts of this clone. The rearrangement links TRBV12-3 or TRBV12-4 to TRBJ1-2; possibly TRBD1 for D (6 bases). V was clipped by 3 bases and J by 9 bases, with 8 bases between them. This CDR3 is built from 11 residues. The CDR3 DNA follows: TGTGCCAGCAGTTTGACAGGAAGCTACACCTTC. Protein: CASSLTGSYTF.

The V call is TRBV5-6, the J call TRBJ1-2, with a tentative D call TRBD1 (6 bases). The CDR3 consists of 17 residues. V was pared by 4 bases and J by 0 bases, with 19 bases between. CDR1 and CDR2 (germline): SGHDT, YYEEEE. The CDR3 protein is CASSKSTGFLTNYGYTF. The CDR3 coding sequence is TGTGCCAGCAGCAAAAGCACAGGGTTCCTCACTAACTATGGCTACACCTTC.

V gene TRBV19 combines with J gene TRBJ1-5; 8 positions match TRBD1. Trimming at V came to 4 bases and at J to 4 bases, leaving 3 bases not matched to a gene. The CDR3 is 14 amino acids. Germline CDR1 reads LNHDA; CDR2 reads SQIVND (reference sequence). CDR3 nucleotides: TGTGCCAGTAGTAACAACAGGGGGAATCAGCCCCAGCATTTT. Protein product: CASSNNRGNQPQHF. Full variable domain (remainder filled in from reference TRBV19 and TRBJ1-5): DGGITQSPKYLFRKEGQNVTLSCEQNLNHDAMYWYRQDPGQGLRLIYYSQIVNDFQKGDIAEGYSVSREKKESFPLTVTSAQKNPTAFYLCASSNNRGNQPQHFGDGTRLSIL.

V is TRBV7-2 and J is TRBJ1-2, with 7 bases matching TRBD1. J was trimmed by 3 bases and V by 1 base; bases with no gene match: 5. Germline CDR1 SGHTA, CDR2 FQGNSA. The CDR3 loop spans 15 amino acids. The CDR3 loop is CASSLGRGGYYGYTF. In DNA form, the CDR3 reads TGTGCCAGCAGCTTAGGAAGAGGGGGCTACTATGGCTACACCTTC.

This clone was found once. The gene calls are TRBV3-1 (or the pseudogene TRBV3-2) and TRBJ1-2; 10 bases agree with TRBD1. This CDR3 has 14 residues. Germline lookup yields CDR1 LGHDT and CDR2 YNNKEL (reference sequence). J gave up 8 bases and V 5 bases, and 8 bases lay outside the gene matches. CDR3 in amino acids: CASSLTGGVWGYTF. CDR3 nucleotides: TGTGCCAGCAGCTTGACAGGGGGCGTCTGGGGCTACACCTTC.

This clone was seen more than once but under ten times. The genes are TRBV2 and TRBJ2-3, with D unresolved. V was pared by 7 bases and J by 1 base, with 9 bases between. The germline V gene encodes CDR1 SNHLY and CDR2 FYNNEI. The CDR3 extends over 13 amino acids. CDR3 DNA: TGTGCCAGCACCTCCCGGGGCACAGATACGCAGTATTTT. It is translated as CASTSRGTDTQYF.

The sample holds a few counts of this clone. Written as DNA, the CDR3 is TGTGCCAGCAGCCGGGGGGGTTACAATGAGCAGTTCTTC. Translating gives CASSRGGYNEQFF. The rearrangement uses TRBV4-2 and TRBJ2-1; TRBD2 aligns across 7 bases. J gave up 4 bases and V 4 bases, and 1 base lay outside the gene matches. Germline CDR1 is LGHNA and CDR2 is YNFKEQ. The CDR3 totals 13 residues.

This chain joins TRBV11-2 and TRBJ2-1; D uncertain. Trimming removed 2 bases from V and 1 base from J, with 15 bases in between. This CDR3 has 17 amino acids. Germline lookup yields CDR1 SGHAT and CDR2 FQNNGV. The CDR3 DNA reads as TGTGCCAGCAGCTTAAGTGGAGCACTTGCATCCTACAATGAGCAGTTCTTC. Translation: CASSLSGALASYNEQFF.

This clone was picked up one time. The chain recombines TRBV5-6 with TRBJ1-1; the match to TRBD1 covers 10 bases. CDR3 length equals 15 residues. Looked up from germline, CDR1 is SGHDT and CDR2 is YYEEEE. With 7 bases clipped from V and 1 base from J, the junction kept 7 bases outside the gene matches. CDR3 loop: CASVRQGARNTEAFF. The CDR3 coding sequence is TGTGCCAGCGTCCGACAGGGGGCGAGGAACACTGAAGCTTTCTTT. Full variable domain (missing parts from reference TRBV5-6 and TRBJ1-1): DAGVTQSPTHLIKTRGQQVTLRCSPKSGHDTVSWYQQALGQGPQFIFQYYEEEERQRGNFPDRFSGHQFPNYSSELNVNALLLGDSALYLCASVRQGARNTEAFFGQGTRLTVV.